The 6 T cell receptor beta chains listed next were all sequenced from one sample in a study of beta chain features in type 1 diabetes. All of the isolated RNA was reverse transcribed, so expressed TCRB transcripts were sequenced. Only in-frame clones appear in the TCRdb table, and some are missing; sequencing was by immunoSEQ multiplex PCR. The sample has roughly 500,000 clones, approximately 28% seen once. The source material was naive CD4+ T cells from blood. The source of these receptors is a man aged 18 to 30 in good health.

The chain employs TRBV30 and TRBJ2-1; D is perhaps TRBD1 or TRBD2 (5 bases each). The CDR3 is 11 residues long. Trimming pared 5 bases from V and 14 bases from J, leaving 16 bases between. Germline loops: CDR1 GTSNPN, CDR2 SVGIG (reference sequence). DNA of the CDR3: TGTGCCTGGGGGGACCGGGACCCTAAGTTCTTC. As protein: CAWGDRDPKFF.

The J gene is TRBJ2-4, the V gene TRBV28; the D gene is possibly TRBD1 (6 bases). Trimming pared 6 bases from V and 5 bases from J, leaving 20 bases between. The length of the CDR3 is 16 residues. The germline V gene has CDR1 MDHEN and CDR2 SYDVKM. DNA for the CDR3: TGTGCCAGCAGACCCGCATTGCAGGGGTTCCAAAACATTCAGTACTTC. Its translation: CASRPALQGFQNIQYF.

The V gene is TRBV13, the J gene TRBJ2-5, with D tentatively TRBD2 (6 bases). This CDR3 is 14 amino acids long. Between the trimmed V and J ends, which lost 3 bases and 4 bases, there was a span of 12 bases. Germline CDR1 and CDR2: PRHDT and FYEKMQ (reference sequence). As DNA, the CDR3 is TGTGCCAGCAGCTTCAGACAAGCGGGAGAGACCCAGTACTTC. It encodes CASSFRQAGETQYF.

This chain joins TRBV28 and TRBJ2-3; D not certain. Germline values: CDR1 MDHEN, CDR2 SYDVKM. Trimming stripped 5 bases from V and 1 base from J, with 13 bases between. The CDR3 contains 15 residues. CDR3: CASSAPSLGTDTQYF. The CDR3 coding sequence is TGTGCCAGCAGTGCCCCCTCCCTCGGCACAGATACGCAGTATTTT.

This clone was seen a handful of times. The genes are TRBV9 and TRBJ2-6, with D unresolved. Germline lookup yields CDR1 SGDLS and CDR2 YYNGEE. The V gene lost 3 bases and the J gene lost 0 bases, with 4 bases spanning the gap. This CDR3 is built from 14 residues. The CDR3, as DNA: TGTGCCAGCAGCGCGAACTCTGGGGCCAACGTCCTGACTTTC. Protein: CASSANSGANVLTF. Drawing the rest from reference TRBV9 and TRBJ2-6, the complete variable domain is DSGVTQTPKHLITATGQRVTLRCSPRSGDLSVYWYQQSLDQGLQFLIQYYNGEERAKGNILERFSAQQFPDLHSELNLSSLELGDSALYFCASSANSGANVLTFGAGSRLTVL.

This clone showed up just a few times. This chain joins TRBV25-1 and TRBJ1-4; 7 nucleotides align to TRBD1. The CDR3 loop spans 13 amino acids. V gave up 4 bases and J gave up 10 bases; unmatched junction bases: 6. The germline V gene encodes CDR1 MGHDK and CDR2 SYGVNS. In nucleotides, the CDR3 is TGTGCCAGCAGTGTAGGGGGCAAAGCAAAACTGTTTTTT. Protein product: CASSVGGKAKLFF.